This T cell receptor beta chain was retrieved from a study of cytomegalovirus exposure and HLA in healthy donors. Study outcomes and limitations: The productive fraction for most TCR beta V segments was about 87% or about 30% in an earlier analysis. HLA restriction was apparent for most CMV-associated TCR beta chains in a later analysis. A later analysis reportedly found that, within productive TCRs, an Asian-associated ancestry cluster had fewer N-insertions than the mean observed across the roughly 630 donors.

This PCR relied on a set of 60 Vbeta primers and 13 Jbeta primers. Data came from immunoSEQ multiplex PCR; TCRdb stores just in-frame clones and leaves some out. The table records some 190,000 clones, about 77% of them present only once. Germline loops: CDR1 SGHNT, CDR2 YYREEE (reference sequence). The V gene lost 0 bases and the J gene lost 5 bases, with 9 bases spanning the gap. CDR3 size: 13 residues. For this clone: As yet, its antigen is unknown.

This cohort consisted of healthy bone marrow donors. The sequencing input was PBMCs. J is TRBJ2-7 and V is TRBV5-4; perhaps TRBD2 as D (5 bases). The receptor was derived from a woman in her twenties or thirties in good health and CMV-seropositive. The CDR3 DNA reads TGTGCCAGCAGCTTGGCTGGGAGCAACGAGCAGTACTTC. It translates to CASSLAGSNEQYF.